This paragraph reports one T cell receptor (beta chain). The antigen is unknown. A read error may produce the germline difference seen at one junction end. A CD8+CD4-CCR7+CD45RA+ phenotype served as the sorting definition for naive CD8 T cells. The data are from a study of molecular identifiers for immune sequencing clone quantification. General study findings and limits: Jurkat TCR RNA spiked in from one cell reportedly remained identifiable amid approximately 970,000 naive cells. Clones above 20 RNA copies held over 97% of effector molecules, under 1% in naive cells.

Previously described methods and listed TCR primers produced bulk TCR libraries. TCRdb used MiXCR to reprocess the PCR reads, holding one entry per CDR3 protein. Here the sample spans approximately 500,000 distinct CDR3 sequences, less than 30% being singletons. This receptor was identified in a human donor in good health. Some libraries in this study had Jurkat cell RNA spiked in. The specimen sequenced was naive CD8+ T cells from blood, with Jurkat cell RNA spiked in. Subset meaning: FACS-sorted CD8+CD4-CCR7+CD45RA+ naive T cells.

CDR3 nucleotide sequence: TGCAGTGCTAGGGATCCGACAGGACCTTTCACAGATATGCAGTATTTT. Translating it yields CSARDPTGPFTDMQYF. This chain links TRBV20-1 with TRBJ2-3; a possible D gene is TRBD1 (6 bases). The CDR3 is made up of 16 amino acids. Germline V gives CDR1 DFQATT, CDR2 SNEGSKA (reference sequence).